Listed below are T cell receptor beta chains from one sample, sequenced in a study of cytomegalovirus exposure and HLA in healthy donors. Libraries were prepared by immunoSEQ multiplex PCR; TCRdb keeps only in-frame clonotypes and omits some of them. The table has around 120,000 clones, approximately 88% seen once. The sequenced sample was PBMCs. These receptors all come from a man aged 18 to 30 in good health and CMV-seronegative. CDR3s include the opening cysteine and the closing phenylalanine or tryptophan. The order of the fields is V gene, J gene, D gene, clone size, CDR3 protein, CDR3 DNA. D genes are given only for firm matches. A row's size may be missing; if present it is once, few, many or a size class.

>TRBV4-3|TRBJ1-4|TRBD1|.
CASSLSGTGGGLGEKLFF
TGCGCCAGCAGCCTATCTGGGACAGGGGGAGGTCTAGGTGAAAAACTGTTTTTT
>TRBV9|TRBJ2-3|TRBD2|.
CASSVSASGRDTQYF
TGTGCCAGCAGCGTATCGGCTAGCGGGAGAGATACGCAGTATTTT
>TRBV28|TRBJ1-1|.|.
CATLGWQFNEAFF
TGTGCCACACTAGGGTGGCAGTTCAATGAAGCTTTCTTT
>TRBV5-1|TRBJ2-1|TRBD1|.
CASSMNRGNEQFF
TGCGCCAGCAGCATGAACAGGGGCAATGAGCAGTTCTTC
>TRBV28|TRBJ2-7|TRBD1|.
CASSLAGTGAGEQYF
TGTGCCAGCAGTTTAGCGGGGACAGGGGCTGGAGAGCAGTACTTC
>TRBV11-2|TRBJ2-3|TRBD1|.
CASSLDRVTGGLVDTQYF
TGTGCCAGCAGCTTAGATCGAGTGACAGGGGGCTTAGTAGATACGCAGTATTTT
>TRBV6-4|TRBJ2-3|.|few
CASSDGRGGDTDTQYF
TGTGCCAGCAGTGACGGCAGAGGGGGTGACACAGATACGCAGTATTTT
>TRBV20-1|TRBJ2-1|.|.
CSARRVDEQFF
TGCAGTGCTAGGAGGGTCGATGAGCAGTTCTTC
>TRBV2|TRBJ2-3|.|once
CASSEILTGTDTQYF
TGTGCCAGCAGTGAAATTTTGACAGGAACAGATACGCAGTATTTT
>TRBV28|TRBJ1-5|.|.
CASSPTEDRIQPQHF
TGTGCCAGCAGCCCAACCGAAGACAGGATTCAGCCCCAGCATTTT
>TRBV10-1|TRBJ2-7|.|once
CASSDRSLAANYEQYF
TGCGCCAGCAGTGATAGGTCCCTTGCGGCTAACTACGAGCAGTACTTC
>TRBV28|TRBJ2-5|TRBD2|.
CASGRAGDYQETQYF
TGTGCCAGCGGTCGCGCGGGGGATTACCAAGAGACCCAGTACTTC
>TRBV14|TRBJ1-1|TRBD1|.
CASSTRTGGTEAFF
TGTGCCAGCAGCACGCGGACAGGGGGAACTGAAGCTTTCTTT
>TRBV25-1|TRBJ2-5|.|.
CATTSGSETQYF
TGTGCCACCACCTCAGGGTCAGAGACCCAGTACTTC
>TRBV6-6|TRBJ2-1|.|.
CASSFGGQAKTGQFF
TGTGCCAGCAGCTTCGGGGGGCAGGCGAAAACAGGGCAGTTCTTC
>TRBV7-6|TRBJ2-3|TRBD2|few
CASSLDAGGITDTQYF
TGTGCCAGCAGCTTAGATGCGGGAGGGATCACAGATACGCAGTATTTT
>TRBV7-6|TRBJ2-7|TRBD1|.
CASSSRDRDSYEQYF
TGTGCCAGCAGCTCCCGGGACAGGGATTCCTACGAGCAGTACTTC
>TRBV28|TRBJ1-5|TRBD1|few
CASSFGQGPQPQHF
TGTGCCAGCAGTTTTGGACAGGGACCTCAGCCCCAGCATTTT